This is a list of T cell receptor beta chains from one sample in a study of T-cell memory formation after mild COVID-19. TCRdb reanalysed the 5' RACE reads using MiXCR and keeps one entry per CDR3 protein. The sample consists of 90,000 to 120,000 distinct CDR3 sequences, approximately 15% of them appearing once. Sequences were obtained from PBMCs or a T cell subset sorted from them (not recorded which). The receptors were sampled from a young man who had mild COVID-19 (a few samples of this study predate the infection). Cell type and time point are not known. Both conserved end residues are part of each CDR3. The D gene is left open where the match is weak. Where a row states a size, it is once, few, many or the class of an expanded clone; other rows omit it.

D gene,V gene,J gene,clone size,CDR3 DNA,CDR3 protein
TRBD2,TRBV4-3,TRBJ2-1,many,TGCGCCAGCAGCCAAGATGGGCGGGGGGGCGTCTACAATGAGCAGTTCTTC,CASSQDGRGGVYNEQFF
TRBD1,TRBV6-5,TRBJ2-1,-,TGTGCCAGCAGTTACGCAGGGGGTCCTAACAATGAGCAGTTCTTC,CASSYAGGPNNEQFF
-,TRBV14,TRBJ2-5,-,TGTGCCAGCAGCCAAGTTGAGGGGCAAGAGACCCAGTACTTC,CASSQVEGQETQYF
-,TRBV6-2/TRBV6-3,TRBJ1-2,-,TGTGCCAGCAGTTACTCAGCAAACTATGGCTACACCTTC,CASSYSANYGYTF
-,TRBV7-9,TRBJ2-7,many,TGTGCCAGCAGCGAGACAGGCCCGAGCTCCTACGAGCAGTACTTC,CASSETGPSSYEQYF
TRBD1,TRBV7-9,TRBJ2-7,-,TGTGCCAGCAGCTTAGGCGTTGGGACAGGGGCCTACGAGCAGTACTTC,CASSLGVGTGAYEQYF
TRBD1,TRBV6-1,TRBJ2-7,-,TGTGCCAGCAGTGCGCGGACAGGGAGGATCTCCTACGAGCAGTACTTC,CASSARTGRISYEQYF
-,TRBV29-1,TRBJ2-7,-,TGCAGCGTTAGGTTGAGTCCCTACGAGCAGTACTTC,CSVRLSPYEQYF
TRBD2,TRBV6-6,TRBJ2-1,many,TGTGCCAGCAGTCCCTTCGGGCGGGGGGCCCAAAACAATGAGCAGTTCTTC,CASSPFGRGAQNNEQFF
-,TRBV7-9,TRBJ2-7,few,TGTGCCAGCAGCTCCCCCGCGGGCCCGGCCTACGAGCAGTACTTC,CASSSPAGPAYEQYF
-,TRBV12-3/TRBV12-4,TRBJ2-7,few,TGTGCCAGCAGTGCCTTAGCTGCCGAGCAGTACTTC,CASSALAAEQYF
-,TRBV6-9,TRBJ2-3,few,TGTGCCAGGGGGTTTACAAGGCCGCAGTATTTT,CARGFTRPQYF
-,TRBV6-6,TRBJ2-4,many,TGTGCCAGCAGTTATGGCATTTTAAACATTCAGTACTTC,CASSYGILNIQYF
-,TRBV6-2/TRBV6-3,TRBJ2-1,many,TGTGCCAGCAGCCCCGCGAATGAGCAGTTCTTC,CASSPANEQFF
TRBD2,TRBV7-2,TRBJ2-1,-,TGTGCCAGCAGCGGCTCAACACTAGCGGGGGGGAACAATGAGCAGTTCTTC,CASSGSTLAGGNNEQFF
-,TRBV7-8,TRBJ2-7,-,TGTGCCAGCAGCTCTTCAGGCGAGCAGTACTTC,CASSSSGEQYF
TRBD1,TRBV29-1,TRBJ1-1,few,TGCAGCGTTGTTCTGGTGGCAGGGGGAAGGAACACTGAAGCTTTCTTT,CSVVLVAGGRNTEAFF
TRBD1,TRBV10-3,TRBJ2-7,-,TGTGCCATCACCGCGGACAGGGGATTTCGCGAGCAGTACTTC,CAITADRGFREQYF
-,TRBV7-9,TRBJ2-2,few,TGTGCCAGCAGCTCGGGGACACTTTACACCGGGGAGCTGTTTTTT,CASSSGTLYTGELFF
-,TRBV5-1,TRBJ2-1,-,TGCGCCAGCAGCTTGGTTAGGGGCTCCTACAATGAGCAGTTCTTC,CASSLVRGSYNEQFF
TRBD1,TRBV18,TRBJ1-1,-,TGTGCCAGCTCACCACCGGACAGGTCAGAGACTGAAGCTTTCTTT,CASSPPDRSETEAFF
TRBD1,TRBV7-9,TRBJ2-7,-,TGTGCCAGCAGGCCAACAGGGGGCGACGAGCAGTACTTC,CASRPTGGDEQYF
-,TRBV29-1,TRBJ1-4,once,TGCAGCGTTGTAACGGCTAATGAAAAACTGTTTTTT,CSVVTANEKLFF
-,TRBV6-5,TRBJ2-2,few,TGTGCCAGCAGTTACTCGGAGGGGGGCACCGGGGAGCTGTTTTTT,CASSYSEGGTGELFF
-,TRBV20-1,TRBJ2-3,-,TGCACTAGAACGGGGACAGATACGCAGTATTTT,CTRTGTDTQYF
-,TRBV7-9,TRBJ1-2,-,TGTGCCAGCAGCCCGCACTATGGCTACACCTTC,CASSPHYGYTF
-,TRBV6-5,TRBJ1-1,few,TGTGCCAGCAGTTACTCGACTTTCCAGTACACTGAAGCTTTCTTT,CASSYSTFQYTEAFF
-,TRBV12-3/TRBV12-4,TRBJ2-7,-,TGTGCCAGCAGTTTACCAGGGCGCGAGCAGTACTTC,CASSLPGREQYF
TRBD2,TRBV19,TRBJ2-3,few,TGTGCCAGTAGTATTGCTAGCGGGGTCACAGATACGCAGTATTTT,CASSIASGVTDTQYF
-,TRBV9,TRBJ1-1,-,TGTGCCAGCAGCGCCAAGCAGGGTGGGACTGAAGCTTTCTTT,CASSAKQGGTEAFF
-,TRBV4-3,TRBJ1-1,-,TGCGCCAGCAGCCAGGTCCCTAACACTGAAGCTTTCTTT,CASSQVPNTEAFF
-,TRBV4-1,TRBJ1-5,few,TGCGCCAGCAGCCCCCGGGCCGTTAGCAATCAGCCCCAGCATTTT,CASSPRAVSNQPQHF
-,TRBV4-1,TRBJ1-1,-,TGCGCCAGCAGCCAAGCATGGGAGGAGAGGGCTGAAGCTTTCTTT,CASSQAWEERAEAFF
TRBD1,TRBV5-5,TRBJ1-1,-,TGTGCCAGCAGCCCTGGGACAGGAGGATTGTTATTGAACACTGAAGCTTTCTTT,CASSPGTGGLLLNTEAFF
-,TRBV11-1,TRBJ2-7,few,TGTGCCAGCAGCTTTTATTCAGGGAGCTCCTACGAGCAGTACTTC,CASSFYSGSSYEQYF
-,TRBV9,TRBJ1-1,-,TGTGCCAGCAGCGTAGTGTTTAGGGCGGACACTGAAGCTTTCTTT,CASSVVFRADTEAFF
TRBD1,TRBV6-5,TRBJ2-7,-,TGTGCCAGCAGTGACAGGGGGCTTTTTTACGAGCAGTACTTC,CASSDRGLFYEQYF
-,TRBV2,TRBJ2-3,-,TGTGCCAGCGGGGGGTGGGGTACTAGCACAGATACGCAGTATTTT,CASGGWGTSTDTQYF
-,TRBV12-3/TRBV12-4,TRBJ2-1,many,TGTGCCAGCAGCCGGGGACCCTACAATGAGCAGTTCTTC,CASSRGPYNEQFF
-,TRBV7-9,TRBJ1-1,few,TGTGCCAGCAGCTTAGACTTGGCTGAAGCTTTCTTT,CASSLDLAEAFF
-,TRBV29-1,TRBJ2-5,-,TGCAGCGTTGATCAGGGGCCGATGTCGTACCAAGAGACCCAGTACTTC,CSVDQGPMSYQETQYF
-,TRBV19,TRBJ2-7,-,TGTGCCAGTGGGGAGTCGTTTGGCGAGCAGTACTTC,CASGESFGEQYF
TRBD1,TRBV5-1,TRBJ2-7,-,TGCGCCAGCAGCCTAACCGGGACAGCCTACGAGCAGTACTTC,CASSLTGTAYEQYF
-,TRBV9,TRBJ1-5,-,TGTGCCAGCAGCGTTGCGGGGGGCGTCAATCAGCCCCAGCATTTT,CASSVAGGVNQPQHF
TRBD2,TRBV4-1,TRBJ2-3,few,TGCGCCAGCAGCCGGACCCTAGCGGGGGGGCCAACAGATACGCAGTATTTT,CASSRTLAGGPTDTQYF
TRBD1,TRBV7-9,TRBJ2-7,few,TGTGCCAGCAGCTCGACACCAAAGGGACAGCCGACCTACGAGCAGTACTTC,CASSSTPKGQPTYEQYF